This T cell receptor beta chain was observed in a study of cytomegalovirus exposure and HLA in healthy donors. Study at large: The same platform was used for the 110 or so validation repertoires and the roughly 600 first-cohort repertoires, a later analysis reported.

Of note for this clone: Its antigen is still unknown.

Points from the study as a whole: Using the classifier, cytomegalovirus status was reportedly diagnosed with high specificity and sensitivity.

Assay: immunoSEQ multiplex PCR; the TCRdb copy retains only in-frame clones and omits some. The sample yields some 140,000 clones, around 83% seen once. The V gene's germline CDR1 is MNHNS and CDR2 SASEGT. CDR3 length equals 13 residues. V shed 11 bases and J shed 7 bases, with 19 bases lying between them. Material for sequencing was PBMCs. This chain links TRBV6-1 with TRBJ2-3, with a tentative D call TRBD2 (5 bases). This clonotype originated in a human donor in good health. Here the CDR3 reads CAGDIRRGNTQYF. In DNA form, the CDR3 reads TGTGCCGGTGACATCCGACGGGGAAATACGCAGTATTTT.